The present TCR beta chain was sequenced within a study of response to subunit inactivated influenza vaccine. The study's findings and limits: With each seasonal influenza vaccination, the authors suggested, few new T cells are recruited.

TCRdb recomputed calls from the RT-PCR reads with MiXCR, one row per CDR3 protein. This sample has about 650,000 distinct CDR3 sequences; 14% occur once, and the top ten carry less than 9%. This CDR3 is 16 amino acids long. Trimming cost V 1 base and J 4 bases, with 16 bases left between them. Germline loops: CDR1 MNHEY, CDR2 SMNVEV (reference sequence). This clonotype was seen a few times. The antigen remains unidentified. The chain combines TRBV27 with TRBJ2-5; TRBD2 might be the D (5 bases). The sequence came from a man in his forties or fifties who received an inactivated influenza vaccine. Here the sequenced sample was PBMCs from blood, taken 14 to 15 days before vaccination. CDR3 sequence reads: CASSLFFGGWTETQYF. Here the CDR3 DNA reads TGTGCCAGCAGTTTATTTTTCGGAGGTTGGACAGAGACCCAGTACTTC.